Below are 21 T cell receptor beta chains sequenced from a single sample in a study of cytomegalovirus exposure and HLA in healthy donors. This PCR relied on a set of 60 Vbeta primers and 13 Jbeta primers. Measured with immunoSEQ multiplex PCR; TCRdb has only the in-frame clones, and not every one. This sample's clone table lists some 130,000 clones. Sequencing input: PBMCs. Source of these receptors: a woman aged 40 to 50 in good health and CMV-seropositive.

The rearrangement uses TRBV6-6 and TRBJ2-7; D ambiguous. The CDR3 extends over 12 amino acids. Germline assignment: CDR1 MNHNY and CDR2 SVGAGI (reference sequence). Trimming stripped 2 bases from V and 4 bases from J, with 6 bases between. In DNA, the CDR3 is TGTGCCAGCAGTTACGTCACTTACGAGCAGTACTTC. Its protein is CASSYVTYEQYF.

The gene calls are TRBV18 and TRBJ1-4; D may be TRBD1 (5 bases). The CDR3 sequence is 14 residues long. Germline-derived CDR1 and CDR2 are KGHSH and LQKENI. Trimming removed 6 bases at V and 0 bases at J, with 8 bases between. This CDR3 is CASSTTATNEKLFF. The CDR3 DNA is TGTGCCAGCTCGACGACAGCAACTAATGAAAAACTGTTTTTT.

The chain links TRBV5-6 to TRBJ2-3; 10 bases line up with TRBD2. The CDR3 extends over 14 amino acids. With V trimmed by 5 bases and J by 6 bases, 6 bases remained unmatched. Germline V gives CDR1 SGHDT, CDR2 YYEEEE. CDR3 nucleotides: TGTGCCAGCAGTCTAGCGGGAGTTTTCGATACGCAGTATTTT. Its protein product is CASSLAGVFDTQYF. The full variable domain, rest sourced from reference TRBV5-6 and TRBJ2-3, is DAGVTQSPTHLIKTRGQQVTLRCSPKSGHDTVSWYQQALGQGPQFIFQYYEEEERQRGNFPDRFSGHQFPNYSSELNVNALLLGDSALYLCASSLAGVFDTQYFGPGTRLTVL.

The V call is TRBV5-1, the J call TRBJ2-3, with D maybe TRBD1 (6 bases). V dropped 0 bases and J dropped 7 bases, with 9 bases sitting between them. The CDR3 runs to 13 residues. CDR1 and CDR2 (germline): SGHRS, YFSETQ. The CDR3 here is CASSLERGNTQYF. CDR3 sequence (DNA): TGCGCCAGCAGCTTGGAAAGGGGGAATACGCAGTATTTT.

The gene calls are TRBV7-8 and TRBJ2-7; D might be TRBD2 (5 bases). V dropped 1 base and J dropped 6 bases, with 16 bases sitting between them. This CDR3 has 15 residues. Germline CDR1 and CDR2: SGHVS and FQNEAQ. DNA for the CDR3: TGTGCCAGCAGCTTAGTGGCAGGACTCCCCTCCGAGCAGTACTTC. Translated, it gives CASSLVAGLPSEQYF.

The V call is TRBV7-9, the J call TRBJ1-3, with no clear D. With 2 bases removed from V and 0 bases from J, the gap between germline ends came to 14 bases. The germline V gene has CDR1 SEHNR and CDR2 FQNEAQ (reference sequence). This CDR3 is 17 amino acids long. The CDR3, as DNA: TGTGCCAGCAGCTTAATAGGGCCGGGGTTCTCTGGAAACACCATATATTTT. This translates into CASSLIGPGFSGNTIYF. Together with reference TRBV7-9 and TRBJ1-3, the CDR3 gives the full variable domain: DTGVSQNPRHKITKRGQNVTFRCDPISEHNRLYWYRQTLGQGPEFLTYFQNEAQLEKSRLLSDRFSAERPKGSFSTLEIQRTEQGDSAMYLCASSLIGPGFSGNTIYFGEGSWLTVV.

V usage is TRBV5-6 and J usage is TRBJ2-3, with D possibly matching TRBD2 (5 bases). The CDR3 sequence is 13 residues long. Between the trimmed V and J ends, which lost 2 bases and 8 bases, there was a span of 12 bases. Germline CDR1 and CDR2: SGHDT and YYEEEE. CDR3 sequence (DNA): TGTGCCAGCAGCTTTAGCCGGGGTGGTACGCAGTATTTT. This codes for CASSFSRGGTQYF.

The chain carries TRBV27 and TRBJ2-1, with D hard to call. Per germline, CDR1 MNHEY and CDR2 SMNVEV (reference sequence). The length of the CDR3 is 17 residues. V lost 0 bases and J 0 bases, leaving 12 bases between the germline ends. Written as DNA, the CDR3 is TGTGCCAGCAGTTTATCGATTCCGGGTCGCTCCTACAATGAGCAGTTCTTC. It is translated as CASSLSIPGRSYNEQFF.

V usage is TRBV18 and J usage is TRBJ2-7; D remains ambiguous. Germline V lookup: CDR1 KGHSH, CDR2 LQKENI. The CDR3 is 13 residues long. V lost 1 base and J 2 bases, leaving 6 bases between the germline ends. This CDR3 is CASSPLLTYEQYF. CDR3 in DNA: TGTGCCAGCTCACCACTACTAACCTACGAGCAGTACTTC.

The chain combines TRBV5-4 with TRBJ1-3, with 7 bases fitting TRBD1. The V segment lost 1 base and the J segment 3 bases; nucleotides outside the gene matches: 4. Looked up from germline, CDR1 is SGHNT and CDR2 is YYREEE (reference sequence). The CDR3 sequence is 15 residues long. CDR3 residues: CASSLTGAGGNTIYF. The CDR3 nucleotides are TGTGCCAGCAGCTTGACAGGGGCTGGTGGAAACACCATATATTTT.

The genes are TRBV7-2 and TRBJ1-5; TRBD1 agrees at 12 bases. CDR3 size: 16 residues. The trim removed 2 bases at V and 7 bases at J, leaving 6 bases unmatched. Germline V gene data show CDR1 as SGHTA and CDR2 as FQGNSA. CDR3 amino acids: CASSLLGTGGWQPQHF. The DNA for the CDR3 is TGTGCCAGCAGCTTATTAGGGACAGGGGGCTGGCAGCCCCAGCATTTT.

V is TRBV7-9 and J is TRBJ2-3; tentatively, D is TRBD2 (6 bases). Germline V gives CDR1 SEHNR, CDR2 FQNEAQ (reference sequence). The CDR3 is made up of 14 amino acids. Trimming cost V 5 bases and J 2 bases, with 11 bases left between them. The CDR3 region has the DNA TGTGCCAGCAGCCATAGCGGAAACACAGATACGCAGTATTTT. Its translation: CASSHSGNTDTQYF.

The chain joins TRBV6-4 to TRBJ2-2; D unclear. Germline CDR1 reads MRHNA; CDR2 reads SNTAGT. CDR3 length equals 16 residues. V lost 4 bases, J lost 3 bases, and 15 bases lay in between. This CDR3 is CASSVSGEKDTGELFF. DNA for the CDR3: TGTGCCAGCAGTGTCTCAGGAGAGAAGGACACCGGGGAGCTGTTTTTT.

The chain combines TRBV5-1 with TRBJ2-3, with a tentative D call TRBD1 (6 bases). Trimming left V 4 bases short and J 5 bases short, with 17 bases between. Germline V gives CDR1 SGHRS, CDR2 YFSETQ. CDR3 length: 15 amino acids. The CDR3 bases are TGCGCCAGCAGCAGATCGCCCGGACAGTTAGATACGCAGTATTTT. This gives the protein CASSRSPGQLDTQYF.

The rearrangement joins TRBV9 to TRBJ2-7, with D possibly being TRBD2 (5 bases). V gave up 3 bases and J gave up 5 bases, with 9 bases separating them. Germline V gene data show CDR1 as SGDLS and CDR2 as YYNGEE. The CDR3 totals 12 residues. CDR3 sequence: CASSGRENEQYF. The CDR3 DNA is TGTGCCAGCAGCGGACGGGAAAACGAGCAGTACTTC.

The J gene is TRBJ2-5, the V gene TRBV19; 10 bases line up with TRBD2. The J call may be incorrect, as the DNA end agrees better with TRBJ2-7. CDR3 length equals 14 residues. Germline CDR1 and CDR2: LNHDA and SQIVND (reference sequence). CDR3 in amino acids: CASSFSGRSYEQYF. CDR3 sequence (DNA): TGTGCCAGTAGTTTTAGCGGGAGGTCCTACGAGCAGTACTTC.

The chain employs TRBV5-1 and TRBJ1-1, with 11 bases that match TRBD1. The CDR3 spans 14 residues. V was clipped by 2 bases and J by 7 bases; unmatched bases: 4. Germline values: CDR1 SGHRS, CDR2 YFSETQ. CDR3 region: CASSFGQGAVEAFF. As DNA, the CDR3 is TGCGCCAGCAGCTTTGGACAGGGGGCGGTTGAAGCTTTCTTT.

The chain is built from TRBV5-8 and TRBJ1-5; D is perhaps TRBD1 (6 bases). The CDR3 runs to 15 residues. Per germline, CDR1 SGHTS and CDR2 YDEGEE. Trimming shortened V by 3 bases and J by 0 bases, and 10 bases separated the two germline ends. The CDR3 loop reads CASSYDRFSNQPQHF. CDR3 nucleotides: TGTGCCAGCAGCTATGACAGGTTTAGCAATCAGCCCCAGCATTTT.

The rearrangement uses TRBV4-3 and TRBJ2-7; no reliable D call. Looked up from germline, CDR1 is LGHNA and CDR2 is YSLEER. Trimming pared 2 bases from V and 2 bases from J, leaving 13 bases between. The CDR3 covers 15 residues. CDR3 sequence: CASSQMRSPAYEQYF. As DNA, the CDR3 is TGCGCCAGCAGCCAAATGAGGTCCCCTGCCTACGAGCAGTACTTC.

V and J are TRBV9 and TRBJ1-4; the D is unclear. Germline CDR1 and CDR2: SGDLS and YYNGEE. CDR3 length: 16 residues. Trimming pared 0 bases from V and 6 bases from J, leaving 15 bases between. The CDR3 sequence is CASSVGNDAEDEKLFF. In DNA, the CDR3 is TGTGCCAGCAGCGTAGGAAATGACGCCGAGGATGAAAAACTGTTTTTT.

The J gene is TRBJ2-1, the V gene TRBV5-1, with D possibly matching TRBD2 (5 bases). Germline V gives CDR1 SGHRS, CDR2 YFSETQ. This CDR3 spans 17 amino acids. The V gene lost 7 bases and the J gene lost 6 bases, with 26 bases spanning the gap. Written as DNA, the CDR3 is TGCGCCAGCGGCCCTTTCCCCCGCGGGCCCACCGTCAATGAGCAGTTCTTC. Residues: CASGPFPRGPTVNEQFF.